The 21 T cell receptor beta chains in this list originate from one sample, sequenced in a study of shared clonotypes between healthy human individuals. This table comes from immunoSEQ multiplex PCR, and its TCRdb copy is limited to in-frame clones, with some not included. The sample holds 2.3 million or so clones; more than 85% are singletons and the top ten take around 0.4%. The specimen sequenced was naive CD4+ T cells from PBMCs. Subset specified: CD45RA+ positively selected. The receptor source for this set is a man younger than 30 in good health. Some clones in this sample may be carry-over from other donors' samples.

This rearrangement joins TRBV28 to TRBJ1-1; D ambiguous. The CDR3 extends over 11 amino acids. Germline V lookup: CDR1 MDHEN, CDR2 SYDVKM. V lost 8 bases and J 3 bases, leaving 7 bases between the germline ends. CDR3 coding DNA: TGTGCCAGCGAGAGGGACACTGAAGCTTTCTTT. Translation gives CASERDTEAFF.

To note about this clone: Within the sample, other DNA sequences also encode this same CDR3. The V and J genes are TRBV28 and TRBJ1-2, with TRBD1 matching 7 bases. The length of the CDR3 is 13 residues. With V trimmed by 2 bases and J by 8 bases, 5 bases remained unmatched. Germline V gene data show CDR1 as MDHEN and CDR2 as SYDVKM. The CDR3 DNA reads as TGTGCCAGCAGTTTAGGCCAGGGGGGCGGCTACACCTTC. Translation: CASSLGQGGGYTF.

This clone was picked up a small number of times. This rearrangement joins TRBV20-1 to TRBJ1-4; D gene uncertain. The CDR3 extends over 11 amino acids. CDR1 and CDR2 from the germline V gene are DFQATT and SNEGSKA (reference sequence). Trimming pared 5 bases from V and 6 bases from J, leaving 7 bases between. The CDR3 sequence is CSAPTDEKLFF. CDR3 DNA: TGCAGTGCTCCGACCGATGAAAAACTGTTTTTT.

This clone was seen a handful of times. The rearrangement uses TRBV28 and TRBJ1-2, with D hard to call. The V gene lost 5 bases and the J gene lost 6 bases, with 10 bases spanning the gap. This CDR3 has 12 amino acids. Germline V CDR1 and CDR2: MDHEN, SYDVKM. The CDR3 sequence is CASSGLRDGYTF. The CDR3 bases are TGTGCCAGCAGTGGCTTGAGGGATGGCTACACCTTC.

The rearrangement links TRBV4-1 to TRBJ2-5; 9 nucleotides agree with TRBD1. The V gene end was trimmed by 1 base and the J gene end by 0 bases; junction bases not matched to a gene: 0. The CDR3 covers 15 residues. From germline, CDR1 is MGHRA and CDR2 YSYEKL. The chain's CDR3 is CASSQGTGDQETQYF. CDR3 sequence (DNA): TGCGCCAGCAGCCAAGGGACAGGGGACCAAGAGACCCAGTACTTC.

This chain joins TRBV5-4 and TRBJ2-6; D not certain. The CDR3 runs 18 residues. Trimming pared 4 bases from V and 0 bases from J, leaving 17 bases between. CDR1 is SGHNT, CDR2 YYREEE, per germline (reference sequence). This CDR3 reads CASSPHASVVSGANVLTF. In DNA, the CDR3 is TGTGCCAGCAGCCCACACGCTAGTGTCGTCTCTGGGGCCAACGTCCTGACTTTC.

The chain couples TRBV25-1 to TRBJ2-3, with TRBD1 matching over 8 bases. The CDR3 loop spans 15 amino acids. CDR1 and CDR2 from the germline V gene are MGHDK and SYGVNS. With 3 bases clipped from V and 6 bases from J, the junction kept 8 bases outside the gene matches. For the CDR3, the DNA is TGTGCCAGCAGTGATCCTAGACAGGGGTCTGATACGCAGTATTTT. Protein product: CASSDPRQGSDTQYF.

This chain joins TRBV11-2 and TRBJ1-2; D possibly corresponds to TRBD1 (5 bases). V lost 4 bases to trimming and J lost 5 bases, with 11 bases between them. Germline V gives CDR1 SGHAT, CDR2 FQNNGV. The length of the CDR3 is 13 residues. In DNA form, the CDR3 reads TGTGCCAGCAGCTCCGGGGCGTTTTATGGCTACACCTTC. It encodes CASSSGAFYGYTF.

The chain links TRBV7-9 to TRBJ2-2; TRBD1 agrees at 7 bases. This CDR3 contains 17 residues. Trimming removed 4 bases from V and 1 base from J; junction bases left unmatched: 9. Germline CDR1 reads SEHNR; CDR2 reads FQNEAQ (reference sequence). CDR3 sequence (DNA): TGTGCCAGCAGCTCCCCTCCAGGGGGTGGGAACACCGGGGAGCTGTTTTTT. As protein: CASSSPPGGGNTGELFF. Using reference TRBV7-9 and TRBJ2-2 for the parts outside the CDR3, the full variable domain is DTGVSQNPRHKITKRGQNVTFRCDPISEHNRLYWYRQTLGQGPEFLTYFQNEAQLEKSRLLSDRFSAERPKGSFSTLEIQRTEQGDSAMYLCASSSPPGGGNTGELFFGEGSRLTVL.

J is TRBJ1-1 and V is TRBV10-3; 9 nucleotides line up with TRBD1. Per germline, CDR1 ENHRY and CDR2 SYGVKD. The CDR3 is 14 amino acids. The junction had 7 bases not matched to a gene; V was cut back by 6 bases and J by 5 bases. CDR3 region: CAIRRTGEETEAFF. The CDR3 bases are TGTGCCATCAGGAGGACAGGGGAGGAAACTGAAGCTTTCTTT.

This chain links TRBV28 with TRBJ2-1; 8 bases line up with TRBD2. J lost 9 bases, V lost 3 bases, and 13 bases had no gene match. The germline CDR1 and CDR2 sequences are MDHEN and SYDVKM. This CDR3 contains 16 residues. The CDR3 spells CASSFHFSNGRGEQFF. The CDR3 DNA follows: TGTGCCAGCAGTTTTCATTTCTCCAACGGGAGGGGTGAGCAGTTCTTC.

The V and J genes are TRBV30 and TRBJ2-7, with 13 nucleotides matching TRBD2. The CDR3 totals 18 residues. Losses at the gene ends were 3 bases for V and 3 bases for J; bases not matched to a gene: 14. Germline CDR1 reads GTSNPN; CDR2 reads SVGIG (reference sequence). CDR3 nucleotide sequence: TGTGCCTGGAGCAGAGGGACTAGCGGGACCCCCTCTCTCTACGAGCAGTACTTC. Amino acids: CAWSRGTSGTPSLYEQYF.

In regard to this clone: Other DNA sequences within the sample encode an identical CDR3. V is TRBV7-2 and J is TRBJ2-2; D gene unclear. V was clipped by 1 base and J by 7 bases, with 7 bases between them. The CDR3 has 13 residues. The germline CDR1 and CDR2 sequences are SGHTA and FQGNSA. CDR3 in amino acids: CASSLVGYGELFF. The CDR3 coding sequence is TGTGCCAGCAGCTTAGTTGGATACGGGGAGCTGTTTTTT.

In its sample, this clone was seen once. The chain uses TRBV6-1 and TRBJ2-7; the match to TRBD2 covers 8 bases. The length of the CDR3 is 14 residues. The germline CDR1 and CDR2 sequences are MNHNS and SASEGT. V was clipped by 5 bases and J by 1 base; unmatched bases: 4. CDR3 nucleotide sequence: TGTGCCAGCAGTCTACTAGCGGAGTCCTACGAGCAGTACTTC. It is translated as CASSLLAESYEQYF.

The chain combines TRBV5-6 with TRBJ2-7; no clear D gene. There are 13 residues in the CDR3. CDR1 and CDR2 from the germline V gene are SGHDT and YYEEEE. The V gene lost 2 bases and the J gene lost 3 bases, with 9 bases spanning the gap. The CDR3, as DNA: TGTGCCAGCAGCTTAAGACAAATCTACGAGCAGTACTTC. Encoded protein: CASSLRQIYEQYF.

The CDR3 reads CASSGGLSGTQYF. The CDR3 nucleotides are TGCGCCAGCAGTGGGGGACTTTCGGGTACGCAGTATTTT. The chain carries TRBV10-1 and TRBJ2-3; tentatively, D is TRBD2 (6 bases). Germline CDR1 is WNHNN and CDR2 is SYGVQD (reference sequence). The length of the CDR3 is 13 residues. V was clipped by 4 bases and J by 8 bases, with 13 bases between them.

The CDR3 nucleotides are TGTGCCAGCAGCCTCGGGACTAGCGGGCGCAACCAAGAGACCCAGTACTTC. It encodes CASSLGTSGRNQETQYF. The chain employs TRBV11-2 and TRBJ2-5, with 12 nucleotides matching TRBD2. The germline gives CDR1 SGHAT, CDR2 FQNNGV. This CDR3 is built from 17 residues. Trimming removed 5 bases from V and 0 bases from J; junction bases left unmatched: 7.

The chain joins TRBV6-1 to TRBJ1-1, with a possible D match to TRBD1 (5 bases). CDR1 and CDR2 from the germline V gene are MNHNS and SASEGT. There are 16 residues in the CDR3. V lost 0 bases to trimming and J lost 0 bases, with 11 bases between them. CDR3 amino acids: CASSEARGVVNTEAFF. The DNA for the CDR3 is TGTGCCAGCAGTGAAGCGAGGGGCGTGGTGAACACTGAAGCTTTCTTT.

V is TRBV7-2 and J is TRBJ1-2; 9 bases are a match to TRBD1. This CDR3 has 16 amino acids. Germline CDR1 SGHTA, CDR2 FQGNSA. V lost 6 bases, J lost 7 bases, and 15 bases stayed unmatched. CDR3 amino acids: CASSDAGTGSSFGYTF. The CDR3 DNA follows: TGTGCCAGCAGTGACGCCGGGACAGGGTCGAGCTTTGGCTACACCTTC. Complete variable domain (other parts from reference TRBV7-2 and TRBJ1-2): GAGVSQSPSNKVTEKGKDVELRCDPISGHTALYWYRQSLGQGLEFLIYFQGNSAPDKSGLPSDRFSAERTGGSVSTLTIQRTQQEDSAVYLCASSDAGTGSSFGYTFGSGTRLTVV.

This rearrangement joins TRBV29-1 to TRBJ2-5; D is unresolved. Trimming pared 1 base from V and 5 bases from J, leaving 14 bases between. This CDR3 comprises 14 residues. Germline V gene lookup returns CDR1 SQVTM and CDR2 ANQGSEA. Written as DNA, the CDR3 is TGCAGCGTTGAAGGGAACCTAGGCAGGGAGACCCAGTACTTC. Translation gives CSVEGNLGRETQYF.

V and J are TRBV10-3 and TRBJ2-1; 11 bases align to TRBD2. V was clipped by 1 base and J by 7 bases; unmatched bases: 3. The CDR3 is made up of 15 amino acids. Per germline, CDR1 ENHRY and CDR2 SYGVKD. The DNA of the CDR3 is TGTGCCATCAGTGAGTGGGGGACTAGCGGAAATGAGCAGTTCTTC. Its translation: CAISEWGTSGNEQFF.